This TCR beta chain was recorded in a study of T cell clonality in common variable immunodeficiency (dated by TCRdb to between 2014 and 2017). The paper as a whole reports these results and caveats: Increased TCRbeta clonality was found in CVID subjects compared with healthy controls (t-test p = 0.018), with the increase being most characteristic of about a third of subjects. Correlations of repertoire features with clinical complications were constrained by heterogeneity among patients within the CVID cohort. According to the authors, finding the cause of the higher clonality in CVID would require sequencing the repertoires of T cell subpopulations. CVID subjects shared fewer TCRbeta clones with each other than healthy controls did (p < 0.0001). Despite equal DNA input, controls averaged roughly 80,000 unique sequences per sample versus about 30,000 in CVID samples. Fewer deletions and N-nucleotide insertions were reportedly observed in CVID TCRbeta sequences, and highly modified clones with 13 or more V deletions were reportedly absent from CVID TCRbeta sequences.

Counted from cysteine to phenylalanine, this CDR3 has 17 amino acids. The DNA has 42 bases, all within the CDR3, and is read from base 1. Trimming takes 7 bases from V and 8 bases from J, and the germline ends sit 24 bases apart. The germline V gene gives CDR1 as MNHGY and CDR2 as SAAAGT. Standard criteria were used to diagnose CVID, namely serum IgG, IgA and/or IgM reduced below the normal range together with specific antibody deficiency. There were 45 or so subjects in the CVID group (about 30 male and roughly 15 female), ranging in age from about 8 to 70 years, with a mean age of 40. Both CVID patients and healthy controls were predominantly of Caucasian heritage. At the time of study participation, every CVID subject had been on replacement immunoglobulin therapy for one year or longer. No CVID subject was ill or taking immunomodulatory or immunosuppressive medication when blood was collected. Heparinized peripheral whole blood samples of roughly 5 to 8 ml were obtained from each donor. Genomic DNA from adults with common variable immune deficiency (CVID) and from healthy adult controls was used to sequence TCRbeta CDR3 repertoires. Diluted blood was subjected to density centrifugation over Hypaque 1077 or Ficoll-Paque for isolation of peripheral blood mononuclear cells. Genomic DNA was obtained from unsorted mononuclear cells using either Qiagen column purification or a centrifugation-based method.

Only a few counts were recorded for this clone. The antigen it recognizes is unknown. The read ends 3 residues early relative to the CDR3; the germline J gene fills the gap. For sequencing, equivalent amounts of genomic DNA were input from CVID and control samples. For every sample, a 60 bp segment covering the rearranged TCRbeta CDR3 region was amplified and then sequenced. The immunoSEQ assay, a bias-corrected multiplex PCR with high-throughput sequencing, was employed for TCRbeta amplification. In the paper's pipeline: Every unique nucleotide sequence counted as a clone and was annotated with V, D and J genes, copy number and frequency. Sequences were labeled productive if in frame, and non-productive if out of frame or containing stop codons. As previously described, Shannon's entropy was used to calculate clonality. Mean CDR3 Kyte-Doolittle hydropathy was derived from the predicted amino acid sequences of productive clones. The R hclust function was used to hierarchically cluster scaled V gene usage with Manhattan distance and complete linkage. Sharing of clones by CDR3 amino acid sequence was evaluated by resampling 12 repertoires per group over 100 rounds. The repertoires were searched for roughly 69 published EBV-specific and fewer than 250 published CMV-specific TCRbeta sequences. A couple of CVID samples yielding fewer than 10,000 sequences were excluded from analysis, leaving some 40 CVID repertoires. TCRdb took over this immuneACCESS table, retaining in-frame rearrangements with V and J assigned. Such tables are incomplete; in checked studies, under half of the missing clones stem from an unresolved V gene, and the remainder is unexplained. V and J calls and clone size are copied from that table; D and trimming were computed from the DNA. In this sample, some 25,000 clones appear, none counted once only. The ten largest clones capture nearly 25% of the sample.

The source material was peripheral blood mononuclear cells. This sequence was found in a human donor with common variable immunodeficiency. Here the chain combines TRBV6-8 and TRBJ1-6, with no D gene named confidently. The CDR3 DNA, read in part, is TGTGCCAGCACCCCCGAAGGCTCGCCCTATAGGGATTCACCC. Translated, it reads CASTPEGSPYRDSP. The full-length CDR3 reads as CASTPEGSPYRDSPLHF.